The 30 T cell receptor beta chains below come from one sample, sequenced in a study of Ad26.COV2.S vaccination and SARS-CoV-2 variants. Treatment: roughly 20 received Ad26.COV2.S at low or high dose, single or two shots; a few received placebo; per-sample allocation not given. Samples came from day 63 after the first vaccine or placebo injection. Here immunoSEQ multiplex PCR was the method, and the copy in TCRdb shows in-frame clones only, minus some. Altogether 300,000 to 350,000 clones are present, roughly 80% being singletons, with the ten largest covering 2% to 2.5%. The source material was peripheral blood, sampled in a trial of Ad26.COV2.S vaccine versus placebo. These receptors all stem from a person aged 18-60 years who received the Ad26.COV2.S COVID-19 vaccine or a placebo.

This chain joins TRBV27 and TRBJ2-7; unclear D gene. CDR1 and CDR2 from the germline V gene are MNHEY and SMNVEV (reference sequence). CDR3 length equals 13 residues. V dropped 3 bases and J dropped 6 bases, with 12 bases sitting between them. The CDR3 DNA follows: TGTGCCAGCAGTTTCGCCCGGTATGGCGAGCAGTACTTC. Translating gives CASSFARYGEQYF.

V is TRBV5-1 and J is TRBJ2-2; 7 nucleotides agree with TRBD1. The V gene's germline CDR1 is SGHRS and CDR2 YFSETQ. This CDR3 has 16 amino acids. Trimming cost V 0 bases and J 7 bases; bases outside gene matches: 9. The CDR3 spells CASSLERGRVVGELFF. CDR3 sequence (DNA): TGCGCCAGCAGCTTGGAAAGGGGGCGCGTCGTCGGGGAGCTGTTTTTT.

The chain combines TRBV28 with TRBJ2-1; D is ambiguous. Germline loops: CDR1 MDHEN, CDR2 SYDVKM. The V gene lost 7 bases and the J gene lost 0 bases, with 13 bases spanning the gap. This CDR3 contains 15 residues. The CDR3 loop reads CASTRVVGSYNEQFF. CDR3 nucleotide sequence: TGTGCCAGCACTCGGGTCGTCGGCTCCTACAATGAGCAGTTCTTC.

This chain joins TRBV6-5 and TRBJ1-2; no clear D. There are 12 residues in the CDR3. V was shortened by 6 bases and J by 3 bases, with 8 bases between the two germline ends. The germline CDR1 and CDR2 sequences are MNHEY and SVGAGI. The DNA for the CDR3 is TGTGCCAGCAGCTCAATGTACTATGGCTACACCTTC. Translated: CASSSMYYGYTF.

The V and J genes are TRBV28 and TRBJ2-1; D tentatively reads TRBD1 or TRBD2 (5 bases each). From germline, CDR1 is MDHEN and CDR2 SYDVKM. V shed 7 bases and J shed 5 bases, with 18 bases lying between them. The CDR3 sequence is 15 residues long. CDR3 region: CASTEIGDGHNEQFF. DNA for the CDR3: TGTGCCAGCACCGAAATCGGGGACGGACACAATGAGCAGTTCTTC. The full variable domain, completed using reference TRBV28 and TRBJ2-1, is DVKVTQSSRYLVKRTGEKVFLECVQDMDHENMFWYRQDPGLGLRLIYFSYDVKMKEKGDIPEGYSVSREKKERFSLILESASTNQTSMYLCASTEIGDGHNEQFFGPGTRLTVL.

This clone was found a few times. This sequence joins TRBV6-5 and TRBJ1-2; D unresolved. Germline V gene lookup returns CDR1 MNHEY and CDR2 SVGAGI. This CDR3 has 13 amino acids. With 6 bases removed from V and 0 bases from J, the gap between germline ends came to 8 bases. The CDR3 coding sequence is TGTGCCAGCAGGCGGGAAGCTAACTATGGCTACACCTTC. Translated, it gives CASRREANYGYTF.

The chain is built from TRBV9 and TRBJ2-3; a possible D gene is TRBD1 (7 bases). Deletions cut 2 bases from V and 6 bases from J, with 10 bases between. CDR3 length: 13 amino acids. Germline V gene data show CDR1 as SGDLS and CDR2 as YYNGEE. This chain's CDR3 is CASSVPGGDTQYF. CDR3 nucleotides: TGTGCCAGCAGCGTGCCAGGGGGGGATACGCAGTATTTT.

This clone was seen a handful of times. The J gene is TRBJ1-2, the V gene TRBV5-1, with D uncertain. Per germline, CDR1 SGHRS and CDR2 YFSETQ. CDR3 length: 12 residues. Trimming stripped 2 bases from V and 5 bases from J, with 7 bases between. DNA for the CDR3: TGCGCCAGCAGCTTCGGAAGGTATGGCTACACCTTC. This codes for CASSFGRYGYTF.

This chain connects TRBV9 to TRBJ1-2, with 11 bases that match TRBD1. In germline, CDR1 is SGDLS, CDR2 YYNGEE. V lost 3 bases, J lost 8 bases, and 6 bases stayed unmatched. This CDR3 spans 14 amino acids. The CDR3 DNA reads as TGTGCCAGCAGCGGGACAGGGGGCGACTGGGGCTACACCTTC. This encodes CASSGTGGDWGYTF.

This clone was picked up a small number of times. The V call is TRBV6-5, the J call TRBJ1-1; D not certain. V was shortened by 4 bases and J by 1 base, with 16 bases between the two germline ends. This CDR3 contains 16 residues. CDR1 is MNHEY and CDR2 is SVGAGI in the germline V gene. The CDR3 nucleotides are TGTGCCAGCAGTTTCAGTAGGGCAGGTGAGAACACTGAAGCTTTCTTT. This encodes CASSFSRAGENTEAFF.

J is TRBJ1-4 and V is TRBV5-1; a weak D match, TRBD1 (6 bases). CDR3 length: 14 amino acids. Per the germline V gene, CDR1 is SGHRS and CDR2 is YFSETQ. V lost 3 bases, J lost 6 bases, and 12 bases lay in between. The CDR3 here is CASSSQGSDEKLFF. The CDR3 bases are TGCGCCAGCAGCTCCCAGGGGTCAGATGAAAAACTGTTTTTT.

The chain recombines TRBV3-1 (or the pseudogene TRBV3-2) with TRBJ1-3; a possible D gene is TRBD1 (5 bases). The CDR3 consists of 17 residues. V was trimmed by 0 bases and J by 0 bases, leaving 12 bases between them. The germline CDR1 and CDR2 sequences are LGHDT and YNNKEL (reference sequence). CDR3 loop: CASSQDRNRLSGNTIYF. The CDR3 DNA reads TGTGCCAGCAGCCAAGATCGGAACAGGCTCTCTGGAAACACCATATATTTT.

V and J are TRBV24-1 and TRBJ1-2; no firm D call. The CDR3 consists of 14 residues. In germline, CDR1 is KGHDR, CDR2 SFDVKD. V was shortened by 3 bases and J by 5 bases, with 12 bases between the two germline ends. The CDR3 DNA reads TGTGCCACCAGTGATCCACCGGACCGTTATGGCTACACCTTC. It specifies CATSDPPDRYGYTF.

The gene calls are TRBV13 and TRBJ1-2; D is possibly TRBD1 (5 bases). From germline, CDR1 is PRHDT and CDR2 FYEKMQ (reference sequence). The CDR3 covers 12 residues. Trimming took 4 bases from V and 13 from J, leaving 16 bases between them. CDR3 coding DNA: TGTGCCAGCAGCTCCGACAGACCCGGAACCACCTTC. Translation gives CASSSDRPGTTF.

Concerning this clone itself: One end of the junction varies from germline; a read error may be responsible. V and J are TRBV6-5 and TRBJ1-2; the match to TRBD1 covers 11 bases. The CDR3 consists of 15 residues. Germline CDR1 is MNHEY and CDR2 is SVGAGI. CDR3 amino acids: CASSDSDRGLYGYTF. The DNA of the CDR3 is TGTGCCAGCAGTGACTCGGACAGGGGGCTCTATGGCTACACCTTC.

CDR3 DNA sequence: TGTGCCAGCAGAAGACAGGGCGGGCCTGGAAACACCATATATTTT. Translation: CASRRQGGPGNTIYF. The rearrangement uses TRBV3-1 (or the pseudogene TRBV3-2) and TRBJ1-3; 7 bases match TRBD1. Trimming at V came to 6 bases and at J to 2 bases, leaving 7 bases not matched to a gene. The CDR3 contains 15 residues. Germline V gene data show CDR1 as LGHDT and CDR2 as YNNKEL (reference sequence).

The V gene is TRBV24-1, the J gene TRBJ1-1, with 8 bases matching TRBD1. CDR1 and CDR2 from the germline V gene are KGHDR and SFDVKD. The CDR3 length is 11 residues. The ends lost 9 bases at V and 7 bases at J; junction bases unmatched: 3. CDR3 protein: CATQDRDEAFF. DNA for the CDR3: TGTGCCACCCAGGACAGGGATGAAGCTTTCTTT.

This sequence joins TRBV20-1 and TRBJ2-1; D uncertain. From germline, CDR1 is DFQATT and CDR2 SNEGSKA (reference sequence). V was pared by 2 bases and J by 10 bases, with 9 bases between. The CDR3 is made up of 11 amino acids. This CDR3 is CSARRPLEQFF. Written as DNA, the CDR3 is TGCAGTGCTAGAAGGCCACTGGAGCAGTTCTTC.

This chain joins TRBV11-2 and TRBJ1-2, with 7 bases lining up with TRBD1. After removal of 5 bases from V and 5 bases from J, the junction contained 8 bases not matched to a gene. Germline CDR1 and CDR2: SGHAT and FQNNGV. The CDR3 spans 14 residues. Here the CDR3 reads CASSPRGQRYGYTF. CDR3 DNA: TGTGCCAGCAGCCCGCGGGGACAGCGATATGGCTACACCTTC.

In its sample, this clone was seen a few times. This chain links TRBV5-1 with TRBJ2-7; 8 nucleotides agree with TRBD1. With 3 bases clipped from V and 5 bases from J, the junction kept 4 bases outside the gene matches. The length of the CDR3 is 13 residues. CDR1 and CDR2 (germline): SGHRS, YFSETQ. The CDR3 region has the DNA TGCGCCAGCAGCTATCAGGGGGCAAACGAGCAGTACTTC. The encoded protein is CASSYQGANEQYF. Together with reference TRBV5-1 and TRBJ2-7, the CDR3 gives the full variable domain: KAGVTQTPRYLIKTRGQQVTLSCSPISGHRSVSWYQQTPGQGLQFLFEYFSETQRNKGNFPGRFSGRQFSNSRSEMNVSTLELGDSALYLCASSYQGANEQYFGPGTRLTVT.

The chain is built from TRBV27 and TRBJ2-3; 8 nucleotides agree with TRBD1. The length of the CDR3 is 15 residues. V shed 5 bases and J 2 bases; nucleotides not matched to a gene: 6. Germline V gene lookup returns CDR1 MNHEY and CDR2 SMNVEV (reference sequence). The CDR3 reads CASSTYRGSTDTQYF. DNA of the CDR3: TGTGCCAGCAGTACTTACAGGGGGTCCACAGATACGCAGTATTTT.

The chain carries TRBV5-1 and TRBJ2-5; 8 bases are a match to TRBD2. The ends lost 1 base at V and 5 bases at J; junction bases unmatched: 7. The length of the CDR3 is 15 residues. Per the germline V gene, CDR1 is SGHRS and CDR2 is YFSETQ. CDR3 sequence reads: CASSLTGTSAETQYF. For the CDR3, the DNA is TGCGCCAGCAGCTTGACCGGGACTAGTGCTGAGACCCAGTACTTC. Variable domain in full (rest from reference TRBV5-1 and TRBJ2-5): KAGVTQTPRYLIKTRGQQVTLSCSPISGHRSVSWYQQTPGQGLQFLFEYFSETQRNKGNFPGRFSGRQFSNSRSEMNVSTLELGDSALYLCASSLTGTSAETQYFGPGTRLLVL.

J is TRBJ1-5 and V is TRBV6-2 or TRBV6-3; 7 bases are a match to TRBD1. Unmatched junction bases numbered 4, after V lost 5 bases and J lost 9 bases. The CDR3 consists of 12 residues. The germline gives CDR1 MNHEY, CDR2 SVGEGT. CDR3 in amino acids: CASSPGGRPQHF. CDR3 nucleotides: TGTGCCAGCAGTCCAGGGGGTCGGCCCCAGCATTTT.

The sample holds one count of this clone. The rearrangement uses TRBV3-1 (or the pseudogene TRBV3-2) and TRBJ2-7, with 10 bases aligning to TRBD2. This CDR3 has 16 amino acids. V was pared by 4 bases and J by 7 bases, with 13 bases of the junction left unmatched. Per germline, CDR1 LGHDT and CDR2 YNNKEL (reference sequence). DNA of the CDR3: TGTGCCAGCAGCCGGAGCTTAGCGGGGGGTTTCGTAGAGCAGTACTTC. Its translation: CASSRSLAGGFVEQYF.

This chain connects TRBV6-5 to TRBJ1-1; no definite D call. This CDR3 region has 14 residues. V lost 0 bases to trimming and J lost 2 bases, with 7 bases between them. Germline-derived CDR1 and CDR2 are MNHEY and SVGAGI. DNA of the CDR3: TGTGCCAGCAGTTACTCGACATATAACACTGAAGCTTTCTTT. Encoded protein: CASSYSTYNTEAFF.

The V call is TRBV6-5, the J call TRBJ2-5; the D is unclear. Germline V gives CDR1 MNHEY, CDR2 SVGAGI. The CDR3 spans 11 residues. Deletions cut 9 bases from V and 2 bases from J, with 7 bases between. The CDR3 protein is CASSRQETQYF. CDR3 nucleotides: TGTGCCAGTTCCAGGCAAGAGACCCAGTACTTC.

This rearrangement joins TRBV7-9 to TRBJ2-7; D gene unclear. With 2 bases removed from V and 3 bases from J, the gap between germline ends came to 8 bases. The CDR3 has 13 residues. Germline V gives CDR1 SEHNR, CDR2 FQNEAQ (reference sequence). In DNA, the CDR3 is TGTGCCAGCAGCTTAACGGAATTCTACGAGCAGTACTTC. This encodes CASSLTEFYEQYF.

This clone is a singleton in its sample. This rearrangement joins TRBV6-5 to TRBJ2-7; 13 bases fit TRBD2. This CDR3 contains 15 residues. CDR1 is MNHEY, CDR2 SVGAGI, per germline. J was trimmed by 2 bases and V by 5 bases; bases with no gene match: 3. The CDR3 sequence is CASSTSGGATYEQYF. The CDR3 DNA reads TGTGCCAGCAGTACTAGCGGGGGGGCAACCTACGAGCAGTACTTC.

The chain links TRBV7-9 to TRBJ2-6, with 11 positions matching TRBD1. V shed 5 bases, J shed 1 base, and the junction held 10 bases outside the gene matches. Germline V gene data show CDR1 as SEHNR and CDR2 as FQNEAQ (reference sequence). The CDR3 runs to 19 residues. In DNA, the CDR3 is TGTGCCAGCAGCGGCTGGACAGGGGGCGATGGTTCTGGGGCCAACGTCCTGACTTTC. Translated: CASSGWTGGDGSGANVLTF.

This chain connects TRBV4-1 to TRBJ2-5; D is undetermined. Per germline, CDR1 MGHRA and CDR2 YSYEKL. Trimming cost V 5 bases and J 5 bases, with 12 bases left between them. This CDR3 is built from 13 residues. The CDR3 region is CASSSLVRETQYF. The CDR3 DNA reads as TGCGCCAGCAGCTCCCTAGTAAGGGAGACCCAGTACTTC.